This is a list of T cell receptor beta chains from one sample in a study of shared clonotypes between healthy human individuals. Assay used: immunoSEQ multiplex PCR; TCRdb lists only in-frame clones, some missing. The sample contains roughly 1.4 million clones, just under 99% of which appear only once. The sequenced sample was naive CD4+ T cells sorted from blood. Receptor source: a man aged 25 to 40 in good health. CDR3s include the opening cysteine and the closing phenylalanine or tryptophan. D genes are given only for firm matches. Clone size is given for some rows only: seen once, a few or many times, or a class if the clone is expanded.

J gene	V gene	D gene	CDR3 length	clone size	CDR3 DNA	CDR3 protein
TRBJ2-1	TRBV14	.	15	.	TGTGCCAGCAGCCCCTCGGGCCGGGGTCGGGATGAGCAGTTCTTC	CASSPSGRGRDEQFF
TRBJ1-3	TRBV2	.	18	.	TGTGCCAGCCGGCCAGGGGAAATATTTACTTACACTGGAAACACCATATATTTT	CASRPGEIFTYTGNTIYF
TRBJ2-2	TRBV19	.	13	.	TGTGCCAGTAGTACCCGACTAGCCGGGGAGCTGTTTTTT	CASSTRLAGELFF
TRBJ2-7	TRBV7-9	.	12	.	TGTGCCAGCAGCTTAGGACAGTACGAGCAGTACTTC	CASSLGQYEQYF
TRBJ2-1	TRBV5-1	TRBD2	17	.	TGCGCCAGCAGCTTAACCTCCGGGACTAGCGGGAGGAATGAGCAGTTCTTC	CASSLTSGTSGRNEQFF
TRBJ2-2	TRBV27	.	16	.	TGTGCCAGCAGGGCCCGCAGGGCCCCGAACACCGGGGAGCTGTTTTTT	CASRARRAPNTGELFF
TRBJ1-2	TRBV6-5	TRBD1	13	.	TGTGCCAGCAGTTCTTACAGGGGGCATGGCTACACCTTC	CASSSYRGHGYTF
TRBJ1-3	TRBV6-1	.	13	.	TGTGCCAGTAGAATAAGCTCTGGAAACACCATATATTTT	CASRISSGNTIYF
TRBJ2-1	TRBV25-1	.	15	.	TGTGCCAGCAGCCAAGACGGGACTCCGTTTGTTGAGCAGTTCTTC	CASSQDGTPFVEQFF
TRBJ2-1	TRBV30	TRBD2	17	once	TGTGCCTGGAGTGGACGACACGTTGGACTAGCGAGCAATGAGCAGTTCTTC	CAWSGRHVGLASNEQFF
TRBJ2-7	TRBV15	.	14	.	TGTGCCACCAGCAGAGAACGAGTGGCCCGGGAGCAGTACTTC	CATSRERVAREQYF
TRBJ2-5	TRBV30	.	16	.	TGTGCCTGGAGTAGGGCCCCCCGGGCAGTTAAAGAGACCCAGTACTTC	CAWSRAPRAVKETQYF
TRBJ2-1	TRBV25-1	TRBD1	15	.	TGTGCCAGCAGTACCCCAGGGGGCGCCCGCAATGAGCAGTTCTTC	CASSTPGGARNEQFF
TRBJ2-6	TRBV5-4	.	17	.	TGTGCCAGCAGCCGGAAGAGTGGGCCCTCTGGGGCCAACGTCCTGACTTTC	CASSRKSGPSGANVLTF
TRBJ2-5	TRBV5-4	.	14	.	TGTGCCAGCAGCTTGGCGAGACTACAAGAGACCCAGTACTTC	CASSLARLQETQYF
TRBJ1-1	TRBV28	.	16	.	TGTGCCAGCAGTTTATGGGCTGGATCGGGGCGGACTGAAGCTTTCTTT	CASSLWAGSGRTEAFF
TRBJ2-1	TRBV6-1	.	15	.	TGTGCCAGCACCTTCGGCTCACAGGGACGGCCGGAGCAGTTCTTC	CASTFGSQGRPEQFF
TRBJ1-3	TRBV5-1	.	14	.	TGCGCCAGCAGCTTGGTCGGGGACTCAAACACCATATATTTT	CASSLVGDSNTIYF
TRBJ2-4	TRBV29-1	TRBD1	11	.	TGCAGCGCCTACAGGGGAAACATTCAGTACTTC	CSAYRGNIQYF
TRBJ2-3	TRBV2	TRBD2	15	.	TGTGCCAGCAGTGGACTAGCGGGACCCACAGATACGCAGTATTTT	CASSGLAGPTDTQYF
TRBJ1-2	TRBV28	.	16	.	TGTGCCAGCAGTTTAGGAGGAAGAAGAAGTAATTATGGCTACACCTTC	CASSLGGRRSNYGYTF